Below are 29 T cell receptor beta chains sequenced from a single sample in a study of cytomegalovirus exposure and HLA in healthy donors. 13 Jbeta primers and 60 Vbeta primers were used for the PCR. The table came from immunoSEQ multiplex PCR; TCRdb's copy has only in-frame clones and leaves some out. Among 100,000 to 150,000 clones listed, approximately 85% were seen once. Sequenced sample: PBMCs. The receptor set was obtained from a boy aged 5 to 17 in good health and CMV-seronegative.

The chain recombines TRBV4-2 with TRBJ2-2; the match to TRBD1 covers 11 bases. J lost 5 bases, V lost 0 bases, and 2 bases had no gene match. Germline CDR1 and CDR2: LGHNA and YNFKEQ. This CDR3 is 16 amino acids long. The chain's CDR3 is CASSQDGTGGTGELFF. The CDR3 coding sequence is TGTGCCAGCAGCCAAGACGGGACAGGGGGGACCGGGGAGCTGTTTTTT.

This chain joins TRBV27 and TRBJ2-5; D is ambiguous. Trimming removed 4 bases from V and 5 bases from J, with 8 bases in between. There are 12 residues in the CDR3. CDR1 is MNHEY and CDR2 is SMNVEV in the germline V gene (reference sequence). The chain's CDR3 is CASSSGDETQYF. CDR3 nucleotides: TGTGCCAGCAGTTCCGGTGATGAGACCCAGTACTTC.

The chain is built from TRBV4-3 and TRBJ1-2; perhaps TRBD1 as D (5 bases). Germline loops: CDR1 LGHNA, CDR2 YSLEER. The CDR3 is 13 residues long. Trimming removed 4 bases from V and 4 bases from J, with 10 bases in between. The CDR3 DNA is TGCGCCAGCAGCCCGTTAAGGGGCTATGGCTACACCTTC. Translating gives CASSPLRGYGYTF.

The V call is TRBV6-4, the J call TRBJ2-7, with TRBD1 matching over 8 bases. Looked up from germline, CDR1 is MRHNA and CDR2 is SNTAGT. CDR3 length: 12 residues. The CDR3 region is CEQDRANYEQYF. CDR3 sequence (DNA): TGTGAACAGGACAGGGCGAACTACGAGCAGTACTTC.

This chain connects TRBV12-5 to TRBJ2-3; 10 nucleotides match TRBD1. Germline-derived CDR1 and CDR2 are LGHNT and FRNRAP. The junction had 4 bases not matched to a gene; V was cut back by 2 bases and J by 2 bases. The CDR3 extends over 16 amino acids. Here the CDR3 DNA reads TGTGCTAGTGGTTTGAGGGACAGGGGTAACACAGATACGCAGTATTTT. Its translation is CASGLRDRGNTDTQYF.

CDR3 sequence: CASRGTGGQSQPQHF. CDR3 coding DNA: TGTGCCAGCAGGGGGACAGGTGGTCAAAGTCAGCCCCAGCATTTT. The rearrangement joins TRBV6-1 to TRBJ1-5, with TRBD1 matching 8 bases. This CDR3 has 15 residues. With 6 bases clipped from V and 6 bases from J, the junction kept 10 bases outside the gene matches. Germline loops: CDR1 MNHNS, CDR2 SASEGT.

V usage is TRBV9 and J usage is TRBJ2-1; TRBD2 agrees at 7 bases. From germline, CDR1 is SGDLS and CDR2 YYNGEE. After removal of 1 base from V and 4 bases from J, the junction contained 2 bases not matched to a gene. The CDR3 totals 14 residues. The CDR3 protein is CASSVWGGYNEQFF. CDR3 coding DNA: TGTGCCAGCAGCGTATGGGGGGGATACAATGAGCAGTTCTTC. Complete variable domain (other parts from reference TRBV9 and TRBJ2-1): DSGVTQTPKHLITATGQRVTLRCSPRSGDLSVYWYQQSLDQGLQFLIQYYNGEERAKGNILERFSAQQFPDLHSELNLSSLELGDSALYFCASSVWGGYNEQFFGPGTRLTVL.

This clone was observed a single time. The V gene is TRBV7-2, the J gene TRBJ1-2; 7 bases are a match to TRBD1. CDR3 length: 14 residues. Germline CDR1 reads SGHTA; CDR2 reads FQGNSA. V lost 2 bases and J lost 8; bases outside the gene matches: 8. In DNA form, the CDR3 reads TGTGCCAGCAGCTTACTGAAGGGGGCGGGGGGCTACACCTTC. Translating it yields CASSLLKGAGGYTF. Based on the CDR3 plus reference TRBV7-2 and TRBJ1-2, the full variable domain is GAGVSQSPSNKVTEKGKDVELRCDPISGHTALYWYRQSLGQGLEFLIYFQGNSAPDKSGLPSDRFSAERTGGSVSTLTIQRTQQEDSAVYLCASSLLKGAGGYTFGSGTRLTVV.

The V call is TRBV9, the J call TRBJ2-6, with D perhaps TRBD1 (7 bases). Trimming shortened V by 7 bases and J by 0 bases, and 20 bases separated the two germline ends. Looked up from germline, CDR1 is SGDLS and CDR2 is YYNGEE. This CDR3 region has 18 residues. For the CDR3, the DNA is TGTGCCAGCGGAGGGGGCGGACAGGTCAGCTCTGGGGCCAACGTCCTGACTTTC. This codes for CASGGGGQVSSGANVLTF.

The chain employs TRBV4-2 and TRBJ2-2; 8 nucleotides align to TRBD2. The junction had 5 bases not matched to a gene; V was cut back by 0 bases and J by 2 bases. CDR1 and CDR2 from the germline V gene are LGHNA and YNFKEQ. This CDR3 comprises 17 residues. The CDR3 spells CASSQDGLADNTGELFF. The DNA of the CDR3 is TGTGCCAGCAGCCAAGACGGACTAGCTGATAACACCGGGGAGCTGTTTTTT.

The chain couples TRBV7-3 to TRBJ2-1; D is undetermined. The CDR3 spans 13 residues. From germline, CDR1 is SGHTA and CDR2 FQGTGA. The V end lost 1 base, the J end lost 9 bases, and 10 bases lay between the germline ends. CDR3 sequence reads: CASSLNVYGEQFF. CDR3 DNA sequence: TGTGCCAGCAGCTTAAACGTCTACGGTGAGCAGTTCTTC.

The chain is built from TRBV6-1 and TRBJ2-5; D call uncertain. The CDR3 consists of 13 residues. Trimming removed 4 bases from V and 2 bases from J, with 8 bases in between. From germline, CDR1 is MNHNS and CDR2 SASEGT. Here the CDR3 reads CASSGVTQETQYF. The CDR3, as DNA: TGTGCCAGCAGTGGGGTGACACAAGAGACCCAGTACTTC.

V is TRBV5-1 and J is TRBJ1-4, with D hard to call. The V gene's germline CDR1 is SGHRS and CDR2 YFSETQ. Trimming took off 7 bases at V and 7 bases at J, with 8 bases between the two ends. This CDR3 comprises 11 residues. In nucleotides, the CDR3 is TGCGCCAGCTCGGGGAGTGAAAAACTGTTTTTT. This encodes CASSGSEKLFF.

This sequence joins TRBV13 and TRBJ1-1; D is uncertain. Between the trimmed V and J ends, which lost 1 base and 1 base, there was a span of 4 bases. Germline V gene sequence: CDR1 PRHDT, CDR2 FYEKMQ (reference sequence). There are 13 residues in the CDR3. The chain's CDR3 is CASSLAENTEAFF. The CDR3, as DNA: TGTGCCAGCAGCTTAGCAGAGAACACTGAAGCTTTCTTT.

The chain combines TRBV6-5 with TRBJ2-1; a possible D gene is TRBD1 (5 bases). V gave up 2 bases and J gave up 7 bases, with 15 bases separating them. The CDR3 spans 15 residues. Germline values: CDR1 MNHEY, CDR2 SVGAGI. The CDR3 DNA is TGTGCCAGCAGTTACGGAAGGGGCACGAAAAATGAGCAGTTCTTC. Translating gives CASSYGRGTKNEQFF.

This sequence joins TRBV7-9 and TRBJ1-2; TRBD1 might be the D (5 bases). The germline V gene has CDR1 SEHNR and CDR2 FQNEAQ (reference sequence). The CDR3 sequence is 15 residues long. Deletions cut 4 bases from V and 0 bases from J, with 12 bases between. CDR3 in amino acids: CASSSDSSANYGYTF. Written as DNA, the CDR3 is TGTGCCAGCAGCTCCGACAGCTCCGCTAACTATGGCTACACCTTC.

The chain couples TRBV27 to TRBJ2-1, with TRBD1 identical over 12 bases. The CDR3 covers 15 residues. Trimming at V came to 3 bases and at J to 10 bases, leaving 7 bases not matched to a gene. CDR1 and CDR2 from the germline V gene are MNHEY and SMNVEV (reference sequence). CDR3 protein: CASSFRGQGAREQFF. The CDR3 DNA reads as TGTGCCAGCAGTTTTCGGGGACAGGGGGCAAGGGAGCAGTTCTTC.

This sequence joins TRBV29-1 and TRBJ2-2; TRBD1 aligns across 9 bases. The junction had 5 bases not matched to a gene; V was cut back by 7 bases and J by 5 bases. The CDR3 has 13 residues. Germline CDR1 and CDR2: SQVTM and ANQGSEA. DNA of the CDR3: TGCAGCGGACGGGACAGGGTTACCGGGGAGCTGTTTTTT. It is translated as CSGRDRVTGELFF.

The chain couples TRBV2 to TRBJ1-6; tentatively, D is TRBD1 (5 bases). Trimming removed 6 bases at V and 5 bases at J, with 11 bases between. CDR1 SNHLY and CDR2 FYNNEI come from the germline V gene. This CDR3 is built from 14 residues. CDR3 sequence reads: CASRGETDNSPLHF. In DNA, the CDR3 is TGTGCCAGCAGAGGGGAAACCGATAATTCACCCCTCCACTTT.

V usage is TRBV28 and J usage is TRBJ2-6; 7 positions agree with TRBD2. This CDR3 spans 15 amino acids. From germline, CDR1 is MDHEN and CDR2 SYDVKM. The V and J ends lost 6 bases and 4 bases, in that order; junction bases with no gene match: 6. The CDR3 sequence is CASRRLAAGANVLTF. The CDR3 DNA reads as TGTGCCAGCAGGCGGCTAGCGGCAGGGGCCAACGTCCTGACTTTC. The variable domain in full, with the rest retrieved from reference TRBV28 and TRBJ2-6, is DVKVTQSSRYLVKRTGEKVFLECVQDMDHENMFWYRQDPGLGLRLIYFSYDVKMKEKGDIPEGYSVSREKKERFSLILESASTNQTSMYLCASRRLAAGANVLTFGAGSRLTVL.

The chain couples TRBV5-4 to TRBJ2-2; no firm D call. The CDR3 length is 14 residues. With 3 bases removed from V and 0 bases from J, the gap between germline ends came to 6 bases. CDR1 is SGHNT and CDR2 is YYREEE in the germline V gene (reference sequence). The CDR3: CASSSDSNTGELFF. CDR3 DNA: TGTGCCAGCAGCTCCGACTCGAACACCGGGGAGCTGTTTTTT.

J is TRBJ1-2 and V is TRBV30; the D gene is possibly TRBD1 (6 bases). Germline lookup yields CDR1 GTSNPN and CDR2 SVGIG (reference sequence). The V end was cut by 4 bases, the J end by 1 base, with 19 bases between. The CDR3 is 16 amino acids. Here the CDR3 DNA reads TGTGCCTGGAACCCTTCCCCGACAGGCCGTAACTATGGCTACACCTTC. This gives the protein CAWNPSPTGRNYGYTF.

V and J are TRBV29-1 and TRBJ2-1; 8 bases match TRBD2. CDR3 size: 13 residues. The germline V gene encodes CDR1 SQVTM and CDR2 ANQGSEA. With V trimmed by 7 bases and J by 8 bases, 10 bases remained unmatched. The CDR3 loop reads CSASGLVVDEQFF. The CDR3 nucleotides are TGCAGCGCCTCGGGACTAGTGGTGGATGAGCAGTTCTTC.

This chain joins TRBV9 and TRBJ1-1; maybe TRBD1 (5 bases). The CDR3 consists of 12 residues. Trimming took off 4 bases at V and 5 bases at J, with 9 bases between the two ends. The germline gives CDR1 SGDLS, CDR2 YYNGEE. The CDR3 DNA reads as TGTGCCAGCAGCCGTGGGGCGACTGAAGCTTTCTTT. It encodes CASSRGATEAFF. Full variable domain (remainder filled in from reference TRBV9 and TRBJ1-1): DSGVTQTPKHLITATGQRVTLRCSPRSGDLSVYWYQQSLDQGLQFLIQYYNGEERAKGNILERFSAQQFPDLHSELNLSSLELGDSALYFCASSRGATEAFFGQGTRLTVV.

Notes on this clone: The germline gene is not matched at one end of the junction; a read error may be the cause. The chain is built from TRBV6-1 and TRBJ1-1; D remains ambiguous. The CDR3 length is 13 residues. Germline V gene sequence: CDR1 MNHNS, CDR2 SASEGT. The CDR3 region is CASSGTDTTAAFF. The CDR3 DNA reads as TGTGCCAGCAGTGGAACAGACACCACTGCAGCTTTCTTT.

The chain joins TRBV15 to TRBJ1-2, with D perhaps matching TRBD1 (5 bases). The CDR3 has 14 amino acids. Trimming stripped 4 bases from V and 4 bases from J, with 13 bases between. The germline V gene has CDR1 LNHNV and CDR2 YYDKDF (reference sequence). The CDR3 loop reads CATSMQGALYGYTF. Written as DNA, the CDR3 is TGTGCCACCAGCATGCAGGGCGCACTCTATGGCTACACCTTC. Full variable domain (rest looked up from reference TRBV15 and TRBJ1-2): DAMVIQNPRYQVTQFGKPVTLSCSQTLNHNVMYWYQQKSSQAPKLLFHYYDKDFNNEADTPDNFQSRRPNTSFCFLDIRSPGLGDTAMYLCATSMQGALYGYTFGSGTRLTVV.

V gene TRBV28 combines with J gene TRBJ2-5; 7 bases are a match to TRBD1. Trimming removed 3 bases from V and 4 bases from J; junction bases left unmatched: 5. Germline V gives CDR1 MDHEN, CDR2 SYDVKM. The CDR3 length is 14 residues. The CDR3, as DNA: TGTGCCAGCAGTTTTCTGACAGGGACAGAGACCCAGTACTTC. The encoded protein is CASSFLTGTETQYF.

This clone was seen once. The chain combines TRBV30 with TRBJ1-2; a possible D gene is TRBD1 (6 bases). Germline assignment: CDR1 GTSNPN and CDR2 SVGIG (reference sequence). V was trimmed by 3 bases and J by 4 bases, leaving 9 bases between them. This CDR3 is built from 12 residues. The CDR3 here is CAWRARGYGYTF. CDR3 nucleotide sequence: TGTGCCTGGAGGGCCAGGGGCTATGGCTACACCTTC.

The chain combines TRBV4-2 with TRBJ1-1, with D hard to call. Germline CDR1 reads LGHNA; CDR2 reads YNFKEQ. The germline V and J ends were trimmed by 1 base and 5 bases, with 5 bases remaining between them. This CDR3 is built from 12 residues. This chain's CDR3 is CASSQAGTEAFF. CDR3 bases: TGTGCCAGCAGCCAAGCAGGTACTGAAGCTTTCTTT.